A single sample gave rise to the 4 T cell receptor beta chains below, sequenced in a study of CD8 T cells in ankylosing spondylitis. TCRdb analysed the 5' RACE reads with MiXCR anew, one entry per CDR3 protein. This table holds around 30,000 distinct CDR3 sequences, about 6.8% found once. Sequenced input: blood, either unsorted or a sorted T cell fraction (not recorded which). All receptors come from a male donor with ankylosing spondylitis or in good health (not recorded which).

This clonotype was observed many times. The J gene is TRBJ2-1, the V gene TRBV11-2, with D perhaps matching TRBD2 (6 bases). V lost 6 bases and J lost 0, with 15 bases in between. This CDR3 is built from 16 residues. Germline V CDR1 and CDR2: SGHAT, FQNNGV. In DNA, the CDR3 is TGTGCCAGCAGGTCGGGACTCTTATTCTCCTACAATGAGCAGTTCTTC. This gives the protein CASRSGLLFSYNEQFF. The whole variable domain, remainder taken from reference TRBV11-2 and TRBJ2-1, is EAGVAQSPRYKIIEKRQSVAFWCNPISGHATLYWYQQILGQGPKLLIQFQNNGVVDDSQLPKDRFSAERLKGVDSTLKIQPAKLEDSAVYLCASRSGLLFSYNEQFFGPGTRLTVL.

This clonotype was seen many times. The chain is built from TRBV29-1 and TRBJ2-1, with 10 bases that match TRBD2. V gave up 3 bases and J gave up 4 bases; unmatched junction bases: 3. Germline CDR1 and CDR2: SQVTM and ANQGSEA. The CDR3 length is 14 residues. Written as DNA, the CDR3 is TGCAGCGTTGAGGCTAGCGGGAGTTACAATGAGCAGTTCTTC. Translating gives CSVEASGSYNEQFF.

This clonotype was detected many times. The chain uses TRBV20-1 and TRBJ2-7; possible D gene TRBD2, 6 bases. The germline gives CDR1 DFQATT, CDR2 SNEGSKA (reference sequence). Trimming removed 2 bases from V and 1 base from J, with 12 bases in between. The CDR3 extends over 14 amino acids. CDR3 nucleotide sequence: TGCAGTGCTAGACCCGGGACTTCTTCCTACGAGCAGTACTTC. Translated: CSARPGTSSYEQYF.

In this sample, this clonotype turned up many times. The chain joins TRBV12-3 or TRBV12-4 to TRBJ1-5, with a weak D call TRBD1 (6 bases). There are 14 residues in the CDR3. V was cut by 3 bases and J by 8 bases, with 14 bases left in between. The CDR3 nucleotides read TGTGCCAGCAGTTTCTCAGGGAGGGGGGAGCCCCAGCATTTT. Translated: CASSFSGRGEPQHF.